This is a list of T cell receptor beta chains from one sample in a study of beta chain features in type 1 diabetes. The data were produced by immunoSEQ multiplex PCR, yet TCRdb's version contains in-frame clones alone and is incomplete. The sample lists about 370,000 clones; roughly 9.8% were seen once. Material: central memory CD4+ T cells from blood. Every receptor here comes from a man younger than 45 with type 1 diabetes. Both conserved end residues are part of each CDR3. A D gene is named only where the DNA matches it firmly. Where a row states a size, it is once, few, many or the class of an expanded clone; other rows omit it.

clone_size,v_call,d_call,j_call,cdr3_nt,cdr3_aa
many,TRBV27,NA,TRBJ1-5,TGTGCCAGCAGTCGGTGGGGGGGAAATCAGCCCCAGCATTTT,CASSRWGGNQPQHF
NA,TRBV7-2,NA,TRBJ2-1,TGTGCCAGCAGCCAGTCCGGAGGAAATGAGCAGTTCTTC,CASSQSGGNEQFF
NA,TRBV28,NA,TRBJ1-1,TGTGCCAGCAGTTTATTGACACAGGAAATGCGGGCTTTCTTT,CASSLLTQEMRAFF
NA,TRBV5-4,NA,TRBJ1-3,TGTGCCAGCAGCTTGGATAGCTCTGGAAACACCATATATTTT,CASSLDSSGNTIYF
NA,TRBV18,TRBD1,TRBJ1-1,TGTGCCAGCTCAGCCCGACAGGGAAACACTGAAGCTTTCTTT,CASSARQGNTEAFF
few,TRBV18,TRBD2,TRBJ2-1,TGTGCCAGCTCACAAGCTAGCGGATATGAGCAGTTCTTC,CASSQASGYEQFF
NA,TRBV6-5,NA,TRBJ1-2,TGTGCCAGCAGTGTCGGAGGTTATGGCTACACCTTC,CASSVGGYGYTF
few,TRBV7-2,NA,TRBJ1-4,TGTGCCAGCAGTGGGCAGGGGTCTAATGAAAAACTGTTTTTT,CASSGQGSNEKLFF
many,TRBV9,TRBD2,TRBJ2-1,TGTGCCAGCAGCGTCTACGATGGGACTAGCGTCTTC,CASSVYDGTSVF
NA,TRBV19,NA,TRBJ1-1,TGTGCCAGTAGTATCGGGCAGACGAACACTGAAGCTTTCTTT,CASSIGQTNTEAFF
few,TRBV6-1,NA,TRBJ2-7,TGTGCCAGCAGTGAAGAGCCGGGCTACGAGCAGTACTTC,CASSEEPGYEQYF
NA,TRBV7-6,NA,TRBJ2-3,TGTGCCAGCAGCTTAGTGGTTACTAGAGACACAGATACGCAGTATTTT,CASSLVVTRDTDTQYF
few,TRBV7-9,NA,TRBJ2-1,TGTGCCAGCAGCTCCCCTGACTATTATGAGCAGTTCTTC,CASSSPDYYEQFF
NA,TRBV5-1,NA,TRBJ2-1,TGCGCCAGCAGCTTGGTGGCGGCCAGCTCCTACAATGAGCAGTTCTTC,CASSLVAASSYNEQFF
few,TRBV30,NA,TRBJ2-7,TGTGCCTGGAGTCGAGGAACCTACTACGAGCAGTACTTC,CAWSRGTYYEQYF
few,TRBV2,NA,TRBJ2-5,TGTGCCAGCGGTGGCCAAGAGACCCAGTACTTC,CASGGQETQYF
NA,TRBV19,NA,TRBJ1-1,TGTGCCAGTAGAGACCCTCCCACTGAGAACACTGAAGCTTTCTTT,CASRDPPTENTEAFF
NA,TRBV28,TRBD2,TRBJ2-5,TGTGCCAGCAGTGCCGGACTAGCGGGAGTAGAAGAGACCCAGTACTTC,CASSAGLAGVEETQYF
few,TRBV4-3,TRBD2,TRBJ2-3,TGCGCCAGCAGCCAAGTTTCCAGCGGGGGCACAGATACGCAGTATTTT,CASSQVSSGGTDTQYF
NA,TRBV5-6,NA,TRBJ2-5,TGTGCCAGCAGCTTGGGGGGACAAGAGACCCAGTACTTC,CASSLGGQETQYF